Given below is one T cell receptor (beta chain) in context. The target antigen is unknown. Clones were sequenced by immunoSEQ multiplex PCR, and TCRdb holds only the in-frame ones, with some missing. The table includes 100,000 to 150,000 clones, about 92% detected once. The sample originates from a study of T cell responses to AZD1222 COVID-19 vaccine. Study-level findings and limits: Repertoires in all cases were sampled only once the peak T cell response had passed. Elevations in Spike-specific TCR breadth and depth followed administration of two AZD1222 doses.

The V end lost 6 bases, the J end lost 1 base, and 19 bases lay between the germline ends. There are 17 residues in the CDR3. Germline CDR1 is MNHEY and CDR2 is SMNVEV (reference sequence). J is TRBJ1-5 and V is TRBV27, with D uncertain. Specimen: peripheral blood, collected on day 0 of MenACWY control vaccination. The clonotype originates from an adult in good health. CDR3 bases: TGTGCCAGCAGCGAACCCGGATGGCAGACAAGCAATCAGCCCCAGCATTTT. Amino acid sequence: CASSEPGWQTSNQPQHF.